A selection of T cell receptor beta chains follows, all from one sample in a study of beta chain features in type 1 diabetes. Only in-frame clones appear in the TCRdb table, and some are missing; sequencing was by immunoSEQ multiplex PCR. This table holds roughly 160,000 clones, 7.8% found once. The specimen sequenced was central memory CD4+ T cells from blood. The receptors here all came from a woman aged 40 to 55 with type 1 diabetes. Both conserved end residues are part of each CDR3. Each record gives: D gene, V gene, clone size, J gene, CDR3 protein, CDR3 DNA. A D gene is named only where the DNA matches it firmly. Size values are once, few and many counts, or a class for expanded clones, and some rows have none.

D gene: .; V gene: TRBV27; clone size: .; J gene: TRBJ1-2; CDR3 protein: CASSSTGATNYGYTF; CDR3 DNA: TGTGCCAGCAGTTCAACAGGCGCTACTAACTATGGCTACACCTTC
D gene: TRBD1; V gene: TRBV28; clone size: .; J gene: TRBJ2-1; CDR3 protein: CASSLSGQGYNEQFF; CDR3 DNA: TGTGCCAGCAGTTTATCGGGACAGGGGTACAATGAGCAGTTCTTC
D gene: .; V gene: TRBV11-2; clone size: .; J gene: TRBJ1-1; CDR3 protein: CASSLGSSTEAFF; CDR3 DNA: TGTGCCAGCAGCTTAGGTTCGAGCACTGAAGCTTTCTTT
D gene: .; V gene: TRBV5-5; clone size: few; J gene: TRBJ2-1; CDR3 protein: CASSPDSWSSYNEQFF; CDR3 DNA: TGTGCCAGCAGCCCTGACAGCTGGAGCTCCTACAATGAGCAGTTCTTC
D gene: TRBD1; V gene: TRBV7-9; clone size: .; J gene: TRBJ2-1; CDR3 protein: CASSPSGQGWNEQFF; CDR3 DNA: TGTGCCAGCAGCCCCTCGGGACAGGGGTGGAATGAGCAGTTCTTC
D gene: TRBD2; V gene: TRBV19; clone size: .; J gene: TRBJ2-1; CDR3 protein: CASSLLSSVAGLNEQFF; CDR3 DNA: TGTGCCAGTAGCTTGCTAAGCTCCGTAGCGGGGCTCAATGAGCAGTTCTTC
D gene: .; V gene: TRBV7-2; clone size: .; J gene: TRBJ1-6; CDR3 protein: CASSAGRGNSPLHF; CDR3 DNA: TGTGCCAGCAGCGCCGGAAGGGGGAATTCACCCCTCCACTTT
D gene: TRBD2; V gene: TRBV30; clone size: .; J gene: TRBJ2-1; CDR3 protein: CAWGTGTSVNEQFF; CDR3 DNA: TGTGCCTGGGGTACCGGGACTAGCGTTAATGAGCAGTTCTTC
D gene: TRBD2; V gene: TRBV2; clone size: .; J gene: TRBJ2-3; CDR3 protein: CASRAGGLPSTDTQYF; CDR3 DNA: TGTGCCTCAAGGGCGGGGGGCCTACCTAGCACAGATACGCAGTATTTT
D gene: TRBD2; V gene: TRBV4-2; clone size: few; J gene: TRBJ2-3; CDR3 protein: CASSQEPLAGGGDTQYF; CDR3 DNA: TGTGCCAGCAGCCAAGAGCCGCTAGCGGGCGGGGGAGATACGCAGTATTTT
D gene: .; V gene: TRBV7-8; clone size: few; J gene: TRBJ2-1; CDR3 protein: CASSLAGIQFF; CDR3 DNA: TGTGCCAGCAGCTTAGCCGGGATTCAGTTCTTC
D gene: .; V gene: TRBV18; clone size: .; J gene: TRBJ2-7; CDR3 protein: CASSPRGVAYEQYF; CDR3 DNA: TGTGCCAGCTCACCACGGGGGGTAGCCTACGAGCAGTACTTC
D gene: .; V gene: TRBV6-1; clone size: .; J gene: TRBJ2-7; CDR3 protein: CASSFIAYEQYF; CDR3 DNA: TGTGCCAGCAGTTTCATAGCCTACGAGCAGTACTTC
D gene: .; V gene: TRBV14; clone size: many; J gene: TRBJ2-7; CDR3 protein: CASSQGTWDSYEQYF; CDR3 DNA: TGTGCCAGCAGCCAAGGGACTTGGGACTCCTACGAGCAGTACTTC
D gene: .; V gene: TRBV27; clone size: few; J gene: TRBJ1-5; CDR3 protein: CASSLGQSGNQPQHF; CDR3 DNA: TGTGCCAGCAGTTTAGGGCAGTCAGGCAATCAGCCCCAGCATTTT
D gene: .; V gene: TRBV18; clone size: few; J gene: TRBJ1-1; CDR3 protein: CASSGLQDTEAFF; CDR3 DNA: TGTGCCAGCTCAGGCCTTCAAGACACTGAAGCTTTCTTT